The T cell receptor beta chain described here comes from a study of identical twins (dated by TCRdb to 2015 to 2016). At the level of the whole study: TCR alpha and beta repertoires from monozygotic twins, unrelated adults of various ages and cord blood were deep-sequenced to test whether fetal clonotypes persist. To rule out contamination, replicate twin experiments were performed at different times with different library preparation protocols.

The investigation overall reported the following: Fewer insertions were carried by abundant cord blood beta clonotypes; a weaker similar trend was observed in young adult naive repertoires, while no such trend was observed in memory repertoires. In monozygotic twins, out-of-frame TCR alpha sharing was systematically underestimated by recombination models, although the models agreed with sharing between unrelated individuals. Zero-insertion analyses could be partly confounded by invariant T cells such as MAIT and iNKT, though diverse VJ usage argued against such confounding for most clonotypes. Compared with coincidental sharing between unrelated individuals, an excess of low generation-probability sequences was observed among out-of-frame TCR alpha sequences shared between twins. The excess sharing between twins in beta out-of-frame sequences was weaker because fewer shared sequences reduced the signal-to-noise ratio. Because the same donors could not be followed over many years, the conclusions relied on cross-sectional statistical analysis.

This clonotype has a handful of counts. Its antigen is not yet known. Per-base qualities were not stored, and no clone one base away is much larger. Library preparation used 5' RACE. The reads were generated on an Illumina HiSeq 2000. Template switching added a universal primer binding site, and the final cDNA carried a unique molecular identifier that allowed TCR cDNA molecules to be counted accurately. Specific primers in the conserved constant-segment region were used to synthesize first-strand cDNA for the TCR alpha and beta chains. To control for contamination, each cDNA library was double barcoded with a SMART-Mk sample barcode plus Illumina barcodes. Two successive PCR steps introduced TruSeq adapter sequences along with Illumina sample barcodes. The Illumina HiSeq platform was used with custom primers to sequence TCR alpha and beta cDNA libraries. From the authors' description of their analysis: Raw reads were processed with MiGEC to extract unique molecular identifiers, and MiXCR was used to determine CDR3 positions. Recombination models were inferred per individual with the repgenHMM and IGoR tools using an EM algorithm. The analysis of shared clonotypes was done with the tcR package in R, with sharing normalized by the product of cloneset sizes. To study raw recombination free of thymic and clonal selection effects, out-of-frame nonproductive sequences were analyzed. In-frame beta chains were kept once TCRdb had trimmed the public reads at Q25 with fastp and called clones with MiXCR. Each record represents a unique CDR3 protein, reported with the most common genes and DNA among its rows. The authors' filters were not applied to this entry. The sample profile shows hundreds of thousands of distinct CDR3 sequences; over 8.5% of them were found once. The top ten clones comprise around 0.98% of the sample.

Every donor in the study was a healthy Caucasian. Three pairs of female monozygotic twins, all aged about 18 to 29 years, were included in the twin cohort. Peripheral blood mononuclear cells were used as the source from which RNA for TCR libraries was isolated. These data also featured in a second study, about yellow fever vaccine responses in identical twins. That second publication adds: According to the authors, the vaccine-induced T cell response in identical twins seemed to be partly convergent and partly specific to each individual. The study precisely tracked vaccine-responding T cell clones in identical twins.

This clonotype was sampled from a woman in her late teens or twenties in good health. The sample taken for sequencing was PBMCs.

The CDR3 sequence is CASSPSRAQDTQYF. The base sequence is TGTGCCAGCAGCCCATCTAGGGCCCAGGATACGCAGTATTTT. The rearranged chain carries TRBV11-3 and TRBJ2-3; the D gene lacks a confident call. Via the germline V gene, CDR1 is SGHNT and CDR2 YENEEA. The CDR3 has 14 amino acids, counting the end cysteine and phenylalanine. Only the CDR3 part of the read is kept: 42 bases, read in frame from the first base. V gives up 5 bases and J gives up 6 bases, and the segment between their germline ends measures 15 bases.